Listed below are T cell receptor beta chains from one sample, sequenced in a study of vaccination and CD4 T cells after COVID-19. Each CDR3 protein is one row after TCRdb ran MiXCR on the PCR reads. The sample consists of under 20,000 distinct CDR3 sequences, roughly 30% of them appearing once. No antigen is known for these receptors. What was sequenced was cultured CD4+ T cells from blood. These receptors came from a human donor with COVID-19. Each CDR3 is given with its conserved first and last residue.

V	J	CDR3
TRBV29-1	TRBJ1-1	CSVDRRDTEAFF
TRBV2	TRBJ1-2	CASSAIGGSGYTF
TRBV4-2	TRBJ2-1	CASSRASGGSNEQFF
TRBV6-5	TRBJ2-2	CASSYRSAMRQYTGELFF
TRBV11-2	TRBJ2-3	CASSLPGLAADTQYF
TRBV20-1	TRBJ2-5	CSARQGTETQYF
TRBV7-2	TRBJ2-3	CASSPRTDTQYF
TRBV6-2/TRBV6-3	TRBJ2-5	CASSYSAGGETQYF
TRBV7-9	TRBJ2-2	CASSFRQGLNTGELFF
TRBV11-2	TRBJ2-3	CASSQLMGSLADTQYF
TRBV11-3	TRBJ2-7	CASSRYLTGTPSSYEQYF
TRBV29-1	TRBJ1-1	CSLRNRDSLVSTEAFF
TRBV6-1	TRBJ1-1	CATQGRNTEAFF
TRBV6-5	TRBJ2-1	CASSYSERGTYNEQFF
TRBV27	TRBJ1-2	CASSEGGYGYTF
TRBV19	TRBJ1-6	CASSAQGQKNSPLHF
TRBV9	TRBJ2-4	CASSAGGAYIQYF
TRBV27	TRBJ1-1	CASSPRRGSTEAFF
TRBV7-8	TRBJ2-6	CASSSGTGASGANVLTF
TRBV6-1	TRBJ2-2	CASSANGAGMAGELFF
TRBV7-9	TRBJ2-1	CASSPGTSGGPGFF
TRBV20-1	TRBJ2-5	CSARETGGRETQYF
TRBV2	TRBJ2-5	CASTGTAQETQYF
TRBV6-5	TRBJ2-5	CASSYVGAGGQPETQYF
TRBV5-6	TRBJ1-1	CASSLGGKGTEAFF
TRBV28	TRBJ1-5	CASSLGQGNQPQHF
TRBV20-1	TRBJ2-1	CSAVLAKEQFF
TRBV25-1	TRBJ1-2	CASSSTSNYGYTF
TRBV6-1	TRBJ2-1	CASTPLSAGGYNEQFF
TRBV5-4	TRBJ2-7	CASSLGGARDSYEQYF
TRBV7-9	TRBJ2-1	CASSRLAGGRHEQFF
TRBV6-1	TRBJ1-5	CASSRTRHVVGGASSQPQHF
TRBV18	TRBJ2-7	CASSLSGTGAYEQYF
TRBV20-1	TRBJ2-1	CSARDPERAGNEQFF
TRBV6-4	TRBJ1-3	CASSDIGVAGNTIYF
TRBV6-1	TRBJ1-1	CASTSPPKNTEAFF
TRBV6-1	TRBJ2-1	CASSESSVGTLRNEQFF
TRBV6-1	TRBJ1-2	CASSPGYGYTF
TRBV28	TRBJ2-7	CASSLEYEQYF
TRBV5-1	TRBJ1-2	CASSLGSGSNYGYTF
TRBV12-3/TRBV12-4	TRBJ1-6	CASSLGTANSPLHF
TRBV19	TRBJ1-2	CASSTAKTGGSYGYTF
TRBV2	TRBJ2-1	CASSVSGGGDEQFF
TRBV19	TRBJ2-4	CASGRDLQYF
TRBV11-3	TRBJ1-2	CASSSGAQGGYTF